This entry features one T cell receptor beta chain sequence. The data are from a study of blood T cell repertoires in COVID-19. The method was immunoSEQ multiplex PCR; TCRdb's version includes in-frame clones alone and lacks a portion of them. The sample holds some 200,000 clones; approximately 80% are singletons and the top ten take 13%. Trimming pared 0 bases from V and 1 base from J, leaving 8 bases between. The CDR3 loop spans 14 amino acids. Germline CDR1 SGDLS, CDR2 YYNGEE. This receptor was identified in a human donor in a cohort sampled during active COVID-19. Sequences were obtained from peripheral blood. The V call is TRBV9, the J call TRBJ2-7; D ambiguous. CDR3 protein: CASSVASGSYEQYF. The CDR3 region has the DNA TGTGCCAGCAGCGTAGCTTCCGGGTCCTACGAGCAGTACTTC.